This T cell receptor (beta chain) was recovered during a study of beta chain features in type 1 diabetes. For the study at large: Regarding age, gender and cell yields, patients proved similar to healthy donors.

In total, each donor contributed a single heparinised blood draw that averaged approximately 0.12 L. By way of CD45RO/CCR7/CD25/CD127/CD95/CD27, the CD4+ regulatory, stem cell-like memory, central memory and naive cells were sorted. What was sequenced were expressed TCRB transcripts, since all of the isolated RNA had been reverse transcribed. Clones were read by immunoSEQ multiplex PCR, and TCRdb kept only the in-frame ones, dropping some. This sample has about 170,000 clones, with about 8% found just once. A word on this clone: Its antigen remains unidentified.

The V gene's germline CDR1 is SGHNT and CDR2 YYREEE (reference sequence). The junction had 6 bases not matched to a gene; V was cut back by 2 bases and J by 4 bases. CDR3 length equals 15 residues. General observations from the study: TCRB CDR3 length was moderately but significantly reduced in all four CD4+ subsets of Type 1 diabetes patients. A definitive answer on HLA type influencing TCRB rearrangement was not reached here.

The sequenced material came from central memory CD4+ T cells from blood. The source is a woman in her 40s with type 1 diabetes. This chain connects TRBV5-4 to TRBJ2-7; 10 bases are a match to TRBD1. The CDR3 DNA sequence: TGTGCCAGCAGCTTCGGGACAGGGGATGGGTACGAGCAGTACTTC. This codes for CASSFGTGDGYEQYF.